This T cell receptor (beta chain) was captured by sequencing in a study of cytomegalovirus exposure and HLA in healthy donors (dated by TCRdb to about 2017). About the full investigation: A later analysis indicated that the 130 or so validation repertoires were generated on the platform also employed for the 650 to 850 repertoires of the first cohort. The study aimed to test whether cataloging public T cell receptors could reveal signatures of past pathogen exposure. Along with the approximately 650-subject first cohort, a separate validation cohort of 120 different subjects was used. To predict cytomegalovirus infection status, the study brought together high-throughput TCR immunosequencing, statistical association of individual TCRs with disease status, and machine learning.

The receptor library was made with the immunoSEQ multiplex PCR assay. Per the original workflow: A statistical classification framework was built to diagnose cytomegalovirus status from the catalog of TCR beta chain sequences. TCRdb took over this immuneACCESS table, retaining in-frame rearrangements with V and J assigned. Such tables are incomplete; in checked studies, under half of the missing clones stem from an unresolved V gene, and the remainder is unexplained. From that table come the V and J calls and clone size; the DNA was used to work out D and trimming. This sample has about 120,000 clones in its table, and roughly 90% of those were observed once. Under 6.5% of the sample lies in the top ten. At the junction V is shortened by 0 bases and J by 7 bases; bases outside the gene matches: 6. The CDR3 sequence holds 15 residues, the cysteine and phenylalanine included. Just the 45-base CDR3 DNA is kept, in frame starting at base 1. The germline V gene (reference sequence) supplies CDR1 LNHNV and CDR2 YYDKDF.

Donors formed part of the validation cohort, which comprised 95 to 150 subjects and was distinct from the first cohort of under 850 subjects. Paper-wide results and their limitations: Three of the identified cytomegalovirus-associated TCR beta chains were confirmed in vitro to be specific for cytomegalovirus antigens. Of the cluster scores, around 95% were above 0 in a later analysis, which found that TCRs clustered in the first cohort also tended to co-occur in the 130 or so validation repertoires. The authors suggested that the approach could potentially be extended to other disease states and immunological phenotypes. The classifier was reported to diagnose cytomegalovirus status with high specificity and sensitivity in both the original and validation cohorts. Most TCR sequences were seen in very few donors, while some public TCRs were found in many individuals. A later analysis lacked HLA typing for the validation cohort, so it scored co-occurrence in that cohort across all 130 or so repertoires. A total of about 180 TCR beta chains were listed by the study as associated with cytomegalovirus.

Concerning this clone itself: Its binding antigen is unknown. No base qualities exist here, and no much larger clone lies one base off it.

Sequenced material: PBMCs. The sequence is built from TRBV15 and TRBJ1-5; TRBD1 aligns with 7 central bases. The receptor's source is a woman in her late teens or twenties in good health and CMV-seropositive. The CDR3 protein: CATSRDRRGRQPQHF. The nucleotide sequence is given as TGTGCCACCAGCAGAGATCGAAGGGGGCGGCAGCCCCAGCATTTT.